This T cell receptor beta chain appears in the sequencing data of a study of human T cells and chemical hapten exposure. About the study: Sensitization involved placing 2% DPC onto an approximately 2 cm by approximately 2 cm region of upper inner arm skin.

Noted time point: patch test 3, about 24 weeks after DPC sensitization. The sample's treatment: therapeutic diphenylcyclopropenone sensitization with weekly scalp DPC. This clonotype was counted a few times. One entry per CDR3 protein results from TCRdb running MiXCR on the RACE reads. The profile shows about 190,000 distinct CDR3 sequences, roughly a quarter of them singletons. CDR3 length equals 17 residues. The sequence derives from a middle-aged woman with alopecia areata. Some clones in this sample may be carry-over from other donors' samples. The sample in question was whole blood, obtained in connection with sensitization to the hapten diphenylcyclopropenone (DPC). The chain has TRBV21-1 and TRBJ2-7; TRBD1 was called by the table and not checked on the DNA. TRBV21-1 has pseudogene status. CDR3 DNA: TGTGCCAGCAGCTCCCACTCAGGCAGACAGTCTACGAGCGAGCAGTACTTC. Amino acids: CASSSHSGRQSTSEQYF.